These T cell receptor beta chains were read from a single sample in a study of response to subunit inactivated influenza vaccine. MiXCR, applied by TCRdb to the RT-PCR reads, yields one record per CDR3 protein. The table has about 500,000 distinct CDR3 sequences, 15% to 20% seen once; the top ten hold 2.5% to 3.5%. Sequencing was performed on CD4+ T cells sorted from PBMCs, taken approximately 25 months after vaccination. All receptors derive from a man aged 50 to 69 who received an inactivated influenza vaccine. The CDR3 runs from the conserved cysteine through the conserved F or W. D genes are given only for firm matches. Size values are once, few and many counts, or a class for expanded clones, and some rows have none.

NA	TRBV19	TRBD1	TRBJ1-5	TGTGCCAGTAGTATTTTGGGACAGAGGTTCAATCAGCCCGAGCATTTT	CASSILGQRFNQPEHF
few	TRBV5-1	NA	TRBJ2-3	TGCGCCAGCAGCTTGACGGGATCAGCAGATACGCAGTATTTT	CASSLTGSADTQYF
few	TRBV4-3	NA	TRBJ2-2	TGCGCCAGCAGCCAAGATCGTGGCCTACTCACCGGGGAGCTGTTTTTT	CASSQDRGLLTGELFF
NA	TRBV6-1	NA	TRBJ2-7	TGTGCCAGCAAAAAAACTTCCAGTTACGAGCAGTACTTC	CASKKTSSYEQYF
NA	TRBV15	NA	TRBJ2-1	TGTGCCACCAGAGCGAAGAATTACAATGAGCAGTTCTTC	CATRAKNYNEQFF
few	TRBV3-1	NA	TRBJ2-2	TGTGCCAGCAGTCTAACCGAGGGAACCGGGGAGCTGTTTTTT	CASSLTEGTGELFF
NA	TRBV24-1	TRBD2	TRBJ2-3	TGTGCCACCAGCCCAGGGACTAGCGGGAGTGCAGATACGCAGTATTTT	CATSPGTSGSADTQYF
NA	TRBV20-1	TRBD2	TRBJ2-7	TGCAGCTGGGGTGGCGGGAGATCCTACGAGCAGTACTTC	CSWGGGRSYEQYF
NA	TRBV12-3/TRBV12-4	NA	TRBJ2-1	TGTGCCAGCAGTTTCGAATTAGTGACTAGATACAATGAGCAGTTCTTC	CASSFELVTRYNEQFF
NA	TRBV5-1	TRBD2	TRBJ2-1	TGCGCCAGCAGCCCAACAGGGACTAGCGCCTACAATGAGCAGTTCTTC	CASSPTGTSAYNEQFF
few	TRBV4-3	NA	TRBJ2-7	TGCGCCAGCAGCCCTGAGAGAGGGTCTGGCTACGAGCAGTACTTC	CASSPERGSGYEQYF
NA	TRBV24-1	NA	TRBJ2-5	TGTGCCACCAGTGACAGGGTAGACCAGTACTTC	CATSDRVDQYF
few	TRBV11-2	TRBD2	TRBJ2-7	TGTGCCAGCAGCCCCCTTCGGGCTAGCGGGACCTTCTACGAGCAGTACTTC	CASSPLRASGTFYEQYF
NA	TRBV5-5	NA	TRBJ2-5	TGTGCCAGCAGCGCCGGGACTGCCTCAAAAGAGACCCAGTACTTC	CASSAGTASKETQYF
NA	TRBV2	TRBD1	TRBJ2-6	TGTGCCAGCACTGGGACAGGGGGCTCTGGGGCCAACGTCCTGACTTTC	CASTGTGGSGANVLTF
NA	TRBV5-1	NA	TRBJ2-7	TGCGCCAGCAGCTTGATGGGACACGAGTCCTACGAGCAGTACTTC	CASSLMGHESYEQYF
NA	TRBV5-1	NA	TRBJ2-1	TGCGCCAGCAGCTTCGGTCCAAACGGCGGGCGCTACAATGAGCAGTTCTTC	CASSFGPNGGRYNEQFF
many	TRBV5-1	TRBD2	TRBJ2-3	TGCGCCAGCAGCTTCTCGGAGGCGGGGGGCACAGATACGCAGTATTTT	CASSFSEAGGTDTQYF
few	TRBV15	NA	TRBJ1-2	TGTGCCACCAGGGGTCAGCGCGACTATGGCTACACCTTC	CATRGQRDYGYTF
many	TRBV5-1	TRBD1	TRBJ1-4	TGCGCCAGCAGCCCCGGGACAGGGGGAGAAAAACTGTTTTTT	CASSPGTGGEKLFF
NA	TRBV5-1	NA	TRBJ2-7	TGCGCCAGCAGCTTGCTTAGGGACATCTCCTACGAGCAGTACTTC	CASSLLRDISYEQYF
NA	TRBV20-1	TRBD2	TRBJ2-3	TGCAGTGTCATGAGCCCACTAGCGGTCAGCACAGATACGCAGTATTTT	CSVMSPLAVSTDTQYF
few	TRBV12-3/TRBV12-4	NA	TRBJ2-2	TGTGCCAGCAGTTTGGCCAAGGCTTTGAACACCGGGGAGCTGTTTTTT	CASSLAKALNTGELFF
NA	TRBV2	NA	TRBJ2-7	TGTGCCAGCGACGACCGGGGGATCGGGGAGCAGTACTTC	CASDDRGIGEQYF
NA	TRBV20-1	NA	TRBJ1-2	TGCAGTGCTAGAGGCGGAATCGGATATGGCTACACCTTC	CSARGGIGYGYTF
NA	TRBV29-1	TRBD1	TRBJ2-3	TGCAGCGTTGAAGAGAGGACAGGCAGGGATACGCAGTATTTT	CSVEERTGRDTQYF
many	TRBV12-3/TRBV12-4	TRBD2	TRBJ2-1	TGTGCCAGTATTCTAGCGGGAGTACACAATGAGCAGTTCTTC	CASILAGVHNEQFF
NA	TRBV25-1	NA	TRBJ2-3	TGTGCCAGCAGTGAACGGAGGGAGGATACGCAGTATTTT	CASSERREDTQYF
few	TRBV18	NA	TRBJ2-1	TGTGCCAGCACCCCAAGCTCTGGGGGGCGATCTTACAATGAGCAGTTCTTC	CASTPSSGGRSYNEQFF
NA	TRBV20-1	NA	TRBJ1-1	TGCAGTGCTAGAGCCCAGGGGTCCACTGAAGCTTTCTTT	CSARAQGSTEAFF
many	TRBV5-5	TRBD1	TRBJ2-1	TGTGCCAGCAGCTTCCTAGGGACAGGGTATGAGCAGTTCTTC	CASSFLGTGYEQFF
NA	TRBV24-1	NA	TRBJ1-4	TGTGCCACCAGAGGCAGGGCTGCAACTAATGAAAAACTGTTTTTT	CATRGRAATNEKLFF
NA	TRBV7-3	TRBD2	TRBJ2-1	TGTGCCAGCAGCTTAATGGCCGGAGGTTGGAGGACTAGGAAAGGCAATGAGCAGTTCTTC	CASSLMAGGWRTRKGNEQFF
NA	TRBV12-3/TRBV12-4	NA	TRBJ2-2	TGTGCCAGCAGTCGTGGGAGCGCGAACACCGGGGAGCTGTTTTTT	CASSRGSANTGELFF
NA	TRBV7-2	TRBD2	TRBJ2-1	TGTGCCAGCAGCTTACTAGCGGGAGCCAATGAGCAGTTCTTC	CASSLLAGANEQFF
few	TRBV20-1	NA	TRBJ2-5	TGCAGTGCTCGCTCTTTGGGGGGACAGGAGACCCAGTACTTC	CSARSLGGQETQYF
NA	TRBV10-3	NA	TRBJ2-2	TGTGCCATCTCTCCGGAAATTGGGACCGGGGAGCTGTTTTTT	CAISPEIGTGELFF
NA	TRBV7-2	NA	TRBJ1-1	TGTGCCAGCAGCATAGACCCGTCCAACACTGAAGCTTTCTTT	CASSIDPSNTEAFF
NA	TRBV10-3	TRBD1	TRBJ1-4	TGTGCCATCAGCCCGGGACAGGGGGCAGCTAATGAAAAACTGTTTTTT	CAISPGQGAANEKLFF
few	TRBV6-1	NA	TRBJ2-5	TGTGCCAGCAGCCAACCACACGCTAAGCAAGAGACCCAGTACTTC	CASSQPHAKQETQYF
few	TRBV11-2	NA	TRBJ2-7	TGTGCCAGCAGCTTAGGGTACTCAGGGGACTTCTACGAGCAGTACTTC	CASSLGYSGDFYEQYF